Listed here are 11 T cell receptor beta chains from one sample, sequenced in a study of blood T cell repertoires in COVID-19. This table comes from immunoSEQ multiplex PCR, and its TCRdb copy is limited to in-frame clones, with some not included. The repertoire has more than 95,000 clones, approximately 90% of them found once; the top ten carry around 2.2%. The specimen was peripheral blood. These receptors were taken from a man in his fifties or sixties with COVID-19, enrolled during active disease.

In its sample, this clone was seen a few times. The chain combines TRBV7-9 with TRBJ1-5; no firm D call. Germline V gene lookup returns CDR1 SEHNR and CDR2 FQNEAQ (reference sequence). V lost 10 bases to trimming and J lost 1 base, with 11 bases between them. The CDR3 extends over 13 amino acids. CDR3: CATAAGSNQPQHF. The CDR3 nucleotides read TGTGCCACCGCAGCAGGCAGCAATCAGCCCCAGCATTTT.

This chain connects TRBV5-1 to TRBJ2-1; 10 nucleotides match TRBD2. The trim removed 0 bases at V and 9 bases at J, leaving 9 bases unmatched. CDR3 size: 16 residues. Germline V gene sequence: CDR1 SGHRS, CDR2 YFSETQ. CDR3 coding DNA: TGCGCCAGCAGCTTGGGACTAGCGGGTGTTGTGAGTGAGCAGTTCTTC. Amino acid sequence: CASSLGLAGVVSEQFF. Complete variable domain (other parts from reference TRBV5-1 and TRBJ2-1): KAGVTQTPRYLIKTRGQQVTLSCSPISGHRSVSWYQQTPGQGLQFLFEYFSETQRNKGNFPGRFSGRQFSNSRSEMNVSTLELGDSALYLCASSLGLAGVVSEQFFGPGTRLTVL.

The chain uses TRBV18 and TRBJ1-2; D may be TRBD1 (6 bases). This CDR3 has 15 residues. Trimming stripped 3 bases from V and 5 bases from J, with 16 bases between. Germline values: CDR1 KGHSH, CDR2 LQKENI. The CDR3 spells CASSPSGTPIYGYTF. The CDR3 coding sequence is TGTGCCAGCTCACCCTCCGGGACACCGATTTATGGCTACACCTTC.

The chain uses TRBV6-1 and TRBJ2-7; 7 bases line up with TRBD2. V lost 2 bases and J lost 5; bases outside the gene matches: 12. CDR3 length: 16 amino acids. Germline V gives CDR1 MNHNS, CDR2 SASEGT. This CDR3 reads CASSERAGASRHEQYV. The CDR3, as DNA: TGTGCCAGCAGTGAAAGGGCGGGAGCTTCCCGCCACGAGCAGTACGTC.

The V and J genes are TRBV5-1 and TRBJ2-5, with TRBD2 matching over 12 bases. V lost 2 bases to trimming and J lost 7 bases; unmatched junction nucleotides: 9. Per germline, CDR1 SGHRS and CDR2 YFSETQ. This CDR3 is 16 amino acids long. The CDR3 loop reads CASSFGSSGRAGTQYF. The CDR3 DNA sequence: TGCGCCAGCAGCTTCGGATCTAGCGGGAGGGCTGGGACCCAGTACTTC.

This chain joins TRBV6-5 and TRBJ1-1, with 7 bases aligning to TRBD1. The CDR3 runs to 12 residues. The junction had 0 bases not matched to a gene; V was cut back by 7 bases and J by 1 base. Germline-derived CDR1 and CDR2 are MNHEY and SVGAGI. Written as DNA, the CDR3 is TGTGCCAGCAACAGGGGGAACACTGAAGCTTTCTTT. Translated, it gives CASNRGNTEAFF.

V is TRBV3-1 (or the pseudogene TRBV3-2) and J is TRBJ2-2; 8 nucleotides match TRBD1. V dropped 4 bases and J dropped 3; count of bases not matched to a gene: 4. This CDR3 is 15 amino acids long. The V gene's germline CDR1 is LGHDT and CDR2 YNNKEL (reference sequence). CDR3 amino acids: CASSRQGLDTGELFF. In DNA, the CDR3 is TGTGCCAGCAGCCGACAGGGGCTCGACACCGGGGAGCTGTTTTTT.

V is TRBV25-1 and J is TRBJ2-2; TRBD2 might be the D (6 bases). The V gene's germline CDR1 is MGHDK and CDR2 SYGVNS. The CDR3 loop spans 15 amino acids. With 7 bases removed from V and 0 bases from J, the gap between germline ends came to 12 bases. The CDR3 coding sequence is TGTGCCAGCACCGGGGGTCTAGCGAACACCGGGGAGCTGTTTTTT. This sequence encodes CASTGGLANTGELFF.

The V gene is TRBV19, the J gene TRBJ2-3; 11 bases map to TRBD2. The CDR3 runs to 18 residues. Trimming removed 5 bases from V and 0 bases from J; junction bases left unmatched: 10. The germline CDR1 and CDR2 sequences are LNHDA and SQIVND (reference sequence). This CDR3 is CASSLVRVAGGSTDTQYF. The CDR3 bases are TGTGCCAGTAGTTTGGTACGTGTAGCGGGAGGGAGCACAGATACGCAGTATTTT.

The V and J genes are TRBV7-9 and TRBJ2-5; D gene unclear. Per germline, CDR1 SEHNR and CDR2 FQNEAQ (reference sequence). V shed 2 bases and J shed 5 bases, with 9 bases lying between them. This CDR3 region has 13 residues. The CDR3 loop reads CASSLISFETQYF. CDR3 nucleotides: TGTGCCAGCAGCTTAATATCTTTCGAGACCCAGTACTTC. Full variable domain (outside the CDR3, taken from reference TRBV7-9 and TRBJ2-5): DTGVSQNPRHKITKRGQNVTFRCDPISEHNRLYWYRQTLGQGPEFLTYFQNEAQLEKSRLLSDRFSAERPKGSFSTLEIQRTEQGDSAMYLCASSLISFETQYFGPGTRLLVL.

The genes are TRBV18 and TRBJ2-5; 11 bases are a match to TRBD1. Germline V CDR1 and CDR2: KGHSH, LQKENI. J was trimmed by 0 bases and V by 6 bases; bases with no gene match: 9. The CDR3 length is 17 residues. CDR3 protein: CASSPERDRGYQETQYF. As DNA, the CDR3 is TGTGCCAGCTCCCCGGAGCGGGACAGGGGGTACCAAGAGACCCAGTACTTC.